This is a list of T cell receptor beta chains from one sample in a study of molecular identifiers for immune sequencing clone quantification. TCRdb fed the PCR reads into MiXCR, producing one record per CDR3 protein. Counted here are some 100,000 distinct CDR3 sequences, approximately 40% occurring once; the ten biggest clones make up less than 5%. The specimen sequenced was naive CD8+ T cells from blood, with Jurkat cell RNA spiked in. These receptors originate from a human donor in good health. Some libraries in this study had Jurkat cell RNA spiked in. Both conserved end residues are part of each CDR3. The D gene is left open where the match is weak. Rows may omit the clone size; those that give it use once, few, many or a size class.

j_call | clone_size | d_call | v_call | cdr3_aa | cdr3_nt
TRBJ2-1 | NA | TRBD2 | TRBV4-1 | CASSGSGRDPLGEQFF | TGCGCCAGCAGCGGTAGCGGGAGGGACCCTTTGGGTGAGCAGTTCTTC
TRBJ2-7 | few | NA | TRBV28 | CASSPRGDGAWKYF | TGTGCCAGCAGTCCCCGAGGGGACGGCGCATGGAAGTACTTC
TRBJ2-3 | NA | NA | TRBV19 | CASSISGRTTDTQYF | TGTGCCAGTAGTATTTCCGGGAGAACCACAGATACGCAGTATTTT
TRBJ2-2 | few | NA | TRBV9 | CASSETGLSGELFF | TGTGCCAGCAGCGAAACAGGGCTTTCCGGGGAGCTGTTTTTT
TRBJ2-2 | NA | NA | TRBV7-9 | CASIQRVPRGTGELFF | TGTGCCAGCATCCAAAGGGTTCCGCGCGGCACCGGGGAGCTGTTTTTT
TRBJ1-5 | many | NA | TRBV7-6 | CASSHGDGNQPQHF | TGTGCCAGCAGCCATGGGGATGGCAATCAGCCCCAGCATTTT
TRBJ1-1 | NA | NA | TRBV4-3 | CASSQDTGLWTEALF | TGCGCCAGCAGCCAAGACACAGGTCTGTGGACTGAAGCTCTCTTT
TRBJ1-4 | NA | NA | TRBV27 | CASSFRAGKLFF | TGTGCCAGCAGTTTCAGGGCAGGAAAACTGTTTTTT
TRBJ1-5 | NA | TRBD1 | TRBV7-9 | CASSTDREYPDTQHF | TGTGCCAGCAGCACGGACAGGGAGTATCCAGATACGCAGCATTTT
TRBJ2-4 | NA | TRBD2 | TRBV12-3/TRBV12-4 | CASSNLGDYLAKNIQYF | TGTGCCAGCAGTAACCTGGGGGACTACTTAGCCAAAAACATTCAGTACTTC
TRBJ2-3 | NA | NA | TRBV9 | CASSPGVTSTDTQYF | TGTGCCAGCAGTCCAGGGGTAACTAGCACAGATACGCAGTATTTT
TRBJ2-2 | NA | NA | TRBV18 | CASSNYRDIYTGELFF | TGTGCCAGCTCAAATTACCGGGACATATACACCGGGGAGCTGTTTTTT
TRBJ1-5 | few | NA | TRBV12-3/TRBV12-4 | CASSWDPSQPQHF | TGTGCCAGCAGTTGGGACCCCTCTCAGCCCCAGCATTTT
TRBJ2-7 | once | NA | TRBV2 | CASSHTPYEQYF | TGTGCCAGCAGTCACACCCCGTACGAGCAGTACTTC
TRBJ2-7 | few | TRBD2 | TRBV28 | CASSPVRLAGGSSYEQYF | TGTGCCAGCAGTCCCGTGCGACTAGCGGGAGGGAGCTCCTACGAGCAGTACTTC
TRBJ1-5 | NA | NA | TRBV19 | CASSMRVGPRTQPQHF | TGTGCCAGTAGTATGAGAGTGGGACCTCGGACTCAGCCCCAGCATTTT
TRBJ2-6 | NA | NA | TRBV27 | CASSLIGFGANVLTF | TGTGCCAGCAGTTTAATTGGGTTCGGGGCCAACGTCCTGACTTTC